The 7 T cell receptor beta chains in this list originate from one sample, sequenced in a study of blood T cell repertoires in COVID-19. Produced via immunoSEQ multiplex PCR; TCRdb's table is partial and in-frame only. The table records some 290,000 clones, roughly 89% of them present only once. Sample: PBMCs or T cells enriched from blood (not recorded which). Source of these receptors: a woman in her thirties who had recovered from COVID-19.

CDR3 sequence (DNA): TGCGCCAGCAGCTTTAACAGGGTAGGATACGAGCAGTACTTC. Translation gives CASSFNRVGYEQYF. This chain connects TRBV5-1 to TRBJ2-7, with a possible D match to TRBD1 (6 bases). The germline gives CDR1 SGHRS, CDR2 YFSETQ. Trimming cost V 2 bases and J 4 bases, with 13 bases left between them. This CDR3 region has 14 residues. The full variable domain, in which reference TRBV5-1 and TRBJ2-7 provide the parts outside the CDR3, is KAGVTQTPRYLIKTRGQQVTLSCSPISGHRSVSWYQQTPGQGLQFLFEYFSETQRNKGNFPGRFSGRQFSNSRSEMNVSTLELGDSALYLCASSFNRVGYEQYFGPGTRLTVT.

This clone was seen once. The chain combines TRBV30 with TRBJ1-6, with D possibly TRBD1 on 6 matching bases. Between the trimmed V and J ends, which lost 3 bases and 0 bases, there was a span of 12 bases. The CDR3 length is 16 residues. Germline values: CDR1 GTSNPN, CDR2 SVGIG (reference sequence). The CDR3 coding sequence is TGTGCCTGGAGCTGGGGGGGCAGCTCCTATAATTCACCCCTCCACTTT. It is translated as CAWSWGGSSYNSPLHF.

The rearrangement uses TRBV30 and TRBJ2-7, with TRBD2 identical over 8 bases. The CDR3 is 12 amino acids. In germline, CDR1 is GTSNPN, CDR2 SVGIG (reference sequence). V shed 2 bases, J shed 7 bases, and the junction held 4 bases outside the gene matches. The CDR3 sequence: CAWSSAGVEQYF. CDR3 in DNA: TGTGCCTGGAGTTCAGCGGGAGTAGAGCAGTACTTC. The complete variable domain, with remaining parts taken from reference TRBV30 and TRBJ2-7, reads SQTIHQWPATLVQPVGSPLSLECTVEGTSNPNLYWYRQAAGRGLQLLFYSVGIGQISSEVPQNLSASRPQDRQFILSSKKLLLSDSGFYLCAWSSAGVEQYFGPGTRLTVT.

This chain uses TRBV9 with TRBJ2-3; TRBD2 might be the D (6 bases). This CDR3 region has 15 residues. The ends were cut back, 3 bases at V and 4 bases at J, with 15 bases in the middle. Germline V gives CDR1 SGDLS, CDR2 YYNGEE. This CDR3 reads CASSAQHSGADTQYF. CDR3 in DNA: TGTGCCAGCAGCGCCCAACATTCGGGGGCAGATACGCAGTATTTT.

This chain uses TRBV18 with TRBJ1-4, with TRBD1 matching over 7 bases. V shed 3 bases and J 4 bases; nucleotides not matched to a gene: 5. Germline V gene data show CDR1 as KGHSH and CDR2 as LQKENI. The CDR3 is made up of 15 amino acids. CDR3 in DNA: TGTGCCAGCTCACCGGACAGGTCGGATAATGAAAAACTGTTTTTT. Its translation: CASSPDRSDNEKLFF.

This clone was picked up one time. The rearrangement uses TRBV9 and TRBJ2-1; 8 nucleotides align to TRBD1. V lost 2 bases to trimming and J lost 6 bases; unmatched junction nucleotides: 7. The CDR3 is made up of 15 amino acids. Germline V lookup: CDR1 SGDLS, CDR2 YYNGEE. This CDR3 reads CASSVWGTGGNEQFF. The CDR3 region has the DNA TGTGCCAGCAGCGTGTGGGGGACAGGCGGCAATGAGCAGTTCTTC.

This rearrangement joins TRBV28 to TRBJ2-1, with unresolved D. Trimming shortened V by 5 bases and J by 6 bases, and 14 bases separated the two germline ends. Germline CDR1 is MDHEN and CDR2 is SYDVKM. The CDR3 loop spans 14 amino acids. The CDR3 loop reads CASSPLSLSNEQFF. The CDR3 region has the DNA TGTGCCAGCAGTCCCCTGTCACTAAGCAATGAGCAGTTCTTC.